This T cell receptor (beta chain) was identified in a study of blood T cell repertoires in COVID-19. The CDR3 consists of 15 residues. In germline, CDR1 is SGHDN, CDR2 FVKESK. Germline trimming cut 3 bases from V and 2 bases from J; bases unmatched to any gene: 3. Methods used by the authors: By means of reference gene primer amplification, nucleated cell counts were estimated. The table came from immunoSEQ multiplex PCR; TCRdb's copy has only in-frame clones and leaves some out. The DNA gave D and trimming, while V, J and clone size come from that table. The table shows approximately 240,000 clones, with roughly nine tenths occurring only once.

This sequence joins TRBV14 and TRBJ2-7; 11 bases align to TRBD2. This sequence was found in a woman aged 25-40 years with acute COVID-19. The specimen sequenced was PBMCs or T cells enriched from blood (not recorded which). The CDR3 loop is CASSQGTSGAYEQYF. The CDR3 DNA sequence: TGTGCCAGCAGCCAGGGGACTAGCGGAGCCTACGAGCAGTACTTC.